This TCR beta chain came from a study of blood T cell repertoires in COVID-19. Study in general: Some COVID-19 samples were acute and others convalescent; all came from the United States, Italy and Spain. The cDNA or gDNA used as material had been derived from T cells, B-cell-depleted T cells, or PBMCs.

Per the original methods: Cell counts per sample came from amplifying reference gene primers. Measured with immunoSEQ multiplex PCR; TCRdb has only the in-frame clones, and not every one. V, J and clone size are those of that table, while D and trimming were read from the DNA. The data hold about 270,000 clones, with around nine tenths observed a single time. Trimming took off 5 bases at V and 2 bases at J, with 17 bases between the two ends. The CDR3 covers 16 residues. Germline lookup yields CDR1 SGHRS and CDR2 YFSETQ. The material sequenced was peripheral blood. The V gene is TRBV5-1, the J gene TRBJ2-1; D is ambiguous. The TCR was taken from a woman aged 60-70 years who had recovered from COVID-19. This chain's CDR3 is CASRRQASTPYNEQFF. The CDR3 DNA sequence: TGCGCCAGCAGGCGACAAGCCTCGACCCCCTACAATGAGCAGTTCTTC.